This TCR beta chain was sequenced in a study of blood T cell repertoires in COVID-19. Overall study: COVID-19 samples, acute and convalescent, were from the United States, Italy and Spain. The cDNA or gDNA used as material had been derived from T cells, B-cell-depleted T cells, or PBMCs.

This clone occurred once. Authors' methods: Reference gene primer amplification gave estimated nucleated cell counts. Profiled with immunoSEQ multiplex PCR; TCRdb holds only in-frame clones, not every one. The DNA gave D and trimming, while V, J and clone size come from that table. The sample comprises 210,000 or so clones, 86% of which are singletons, and 4.4% rests with the top ten. Germline V gives CDR1 SGHRS, CDR2 YFSETQ. After removal of 4 bases from V and 5 bases from J, the junction contained 6 bases not matched to a gene. This CDR3 is 14 amino acids long. Sequencing input: peripheral blood. The sequence derives from a man in his fifties or sixties with acute or convalescent COVID-19. V and J are TRBV5-1 and TRBJ1-3, with TRBD1 identical over 7 bases. Here the CDR3 reads CASSPGQERNTIYF. CDR3 nucleotide sequence: TGCGCCAGCAGCCCCGGACAGGAGCGAAACACCATATATTTT.